In its sample, the clone carrying this TCR beta chain was seen a few times. The antigen remains unidentified. CDR3 length equals 12 residues. The germline gives CDR1 SQVTM, CDR2 ANQGSEA. Unique molecular identifiers were used in preparing the TCRbeta library. From the PCR reads, TCRdb called clonotypes with MiXCR, one entry per CDR3 protein. The sample consists of about 60,000 distinct CDR3 sequences, less than 55% of them appearing once. This entry is derived from a study of T-cell reconstitution after alpha-beta-depleted transplantation in children. Points from the study as a whole: Fresh T-cell production supplied most of the T-cell counts and diversity seen one year after transplant. Where alpha-beta T cells came from about two months after transplant was reportedly several hundred expanded graft clones. Surviving recipient cells, namely T cells and thymic progenitors, were the source of high day-60 TCRbeta diversity in some patients.

The sequenced sample was PBMCs, mostly from graft donor cells, obtained 360 days after TCRalphabeta/CD19-depleted stem cell transplant. The clonotype originates from a male patient aged 10 to 17 who had a stem cell transplant for acute lymphoblastic leukemia, so the T cells may come from the graft donor. V gene TRBV29-1 combines with J gene TRBJ1-1; TRBD1 aligns across 7 bases. DNA of the CDR3: TGCAGTCTCCGGGACAGGAACACTGAAGCTTTCTTT. Residues: CSLRDRNTEAFF. The full variable domain, completed using reference TRBV29-1 and TRBJ1-1, is SAVISQKPSRDICQRGTSLTIQCQVDSQVTMMFWYRQQPGQSLTLIATANQGSEATYESGFVIDKFPISRPNLTFSTLTVSNMSPEDSSIYLCSLRDRNTEAFFGQGTRLTVV.